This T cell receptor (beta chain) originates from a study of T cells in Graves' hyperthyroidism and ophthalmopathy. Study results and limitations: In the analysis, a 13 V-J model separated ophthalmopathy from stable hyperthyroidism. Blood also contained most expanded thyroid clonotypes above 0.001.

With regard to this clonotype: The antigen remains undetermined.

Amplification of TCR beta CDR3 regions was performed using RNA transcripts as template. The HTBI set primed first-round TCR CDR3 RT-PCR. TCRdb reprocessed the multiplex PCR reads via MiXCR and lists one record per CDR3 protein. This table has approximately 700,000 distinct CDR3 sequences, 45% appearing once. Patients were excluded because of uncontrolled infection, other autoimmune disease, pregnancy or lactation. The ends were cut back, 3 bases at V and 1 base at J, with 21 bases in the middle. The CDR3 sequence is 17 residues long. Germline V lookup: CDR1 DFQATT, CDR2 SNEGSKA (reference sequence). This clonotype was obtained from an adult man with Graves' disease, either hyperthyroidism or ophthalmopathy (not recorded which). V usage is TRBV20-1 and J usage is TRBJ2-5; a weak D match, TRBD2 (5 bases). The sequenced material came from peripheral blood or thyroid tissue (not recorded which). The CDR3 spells CSASPPSSPAGQETQYF. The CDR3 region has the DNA TGCAGTGCTAGCCCCCCCTCTTCGCCCGCGGGCCAAGAGACCCAGTACTTC.